This T cell receptor beta chain was profiled in a study of cytomegalovirus exposure and HLA in healthy donors. The CDR3 extends over 18 amino acids. Germline assignment: CDR1 MDHEN and CDR2 SYDVKM. Trimming shortened V by 3 bases and J by 4 bases, and 25 bases separated the two germline ends. With 60 Vbeta and 13 Jbeta primers, the PCR was carried out. Profiling relied on immunoSEQ multiplex PCR, and the TCRdb table lists in-frame clones only, not all of them. The profile shows roughly 160,000 clones, approximately 82% of them singletons. About this clone: Its target is unknown.

Findings and caveats of the study: In a later analysis, TCR beta V- and J-gene trimming was associated with a missense DCLRE1C variant.

V usage is TRBV28 and J usage is TRBJ2-7; D is perhaps TRBD2 (7 bases). The clonotype was recovered from a male donor in good health and CMV-seropositive. Sequencing used PBMCs. In DNA form, the CDR3 reads TGTGCCAGCAGTTTCGGCCCGGGGGGCTTACGTATCAGGTACGAGCAGTACTTC. Translated: CASSFGPGGLRIRYEQYF.